A selection of T cell receptor beta chains follows, all from one sample in a study of blood T cell repertoires in COVID-19. Using immunoSEQ multiplex PCR, the repertoire was profiled, and TCRdb retains in-frame clones only, with some absent. The profile shows about 180,000 clones, around 83% of them singletons. Material for sequencing was peripheral blood. The receptor source for this set is a woman in her 30s with active or convalescent COVID-19. Each CDR3 is given without its conserved first and last residue.

TRBJ1-1 TRBV6-1 ASSEAPVSSPGTEAF
TRBJ1-3 TRBV19 ASSYPPIYSGNTIY
TRBJ2-7 TRBV5-6 ASSPTGYTYEQY
TRBJ2-6 TRBV19 ASSPTDFARANVLT
TRBJ2-2 TRBV18 ASSLLAGGPPPNTGELF
TRBJ1-3 TRBV6-1 ASSGREDRVFSGNTIY
TRBJ1-4 TRBV6-1 ASSEQGSTNEKLF
TRBJ2-7 TRBV6-5 ASSWRAGGSEQY
TRBJ1-5 TRBV28 ASSLWQGGNQPQH
TRBJ1-2 TRBV28 ASSPRTDMNGYT
TRBJ1-2 TRBV19 ASTTGTGGSRGYT
TRBJ1-3 TRBV28 ASSRGNTIY
TRBJ1-1 TRBV18 ASSPRMTVEAF
TRBJ2-1 TRBV9 ASSPGGSNNEQF
TRBJ2-1 TRBV28 ASSPGGLAYKSSYNEQF
TRBJ2-3 TRBV6-5 ASGRQQVDTQY